The text below deals with one TCR beta chain. Its target is unknown. This entry comes from a study of cytomegalovirus exposure and HLA in healthy donors. Clones were read by immunoSEQ multiplex PCR, and TCRdb kept only the in-frame ones, dropping some. The sample yields 300,000 to 400,000 clones, around 90% seen once. Findings and caveats of the study: Cytomegalovirus association was assigned to about 150 TCR beta chains.

This CDR3 has 16 residues. Sequenced sample: PBMCs. The V gene is TRBV12-1, the J gene TRBJ2-2; the table's D call TRBD1 went unverified against the DNA. TRBV12-1 is tagged as a pseudogene. The TCR sequence derives from a man aged 25 to 40 in good health and CMV-seronegative. The CDR3 loop reads CASSLPETGRTGELFF. In DNA, the CDR3 is TGTGCCAGCAGCTTACCTGAGACAGGACGAACCGGGGAGCTGTTTTTT.